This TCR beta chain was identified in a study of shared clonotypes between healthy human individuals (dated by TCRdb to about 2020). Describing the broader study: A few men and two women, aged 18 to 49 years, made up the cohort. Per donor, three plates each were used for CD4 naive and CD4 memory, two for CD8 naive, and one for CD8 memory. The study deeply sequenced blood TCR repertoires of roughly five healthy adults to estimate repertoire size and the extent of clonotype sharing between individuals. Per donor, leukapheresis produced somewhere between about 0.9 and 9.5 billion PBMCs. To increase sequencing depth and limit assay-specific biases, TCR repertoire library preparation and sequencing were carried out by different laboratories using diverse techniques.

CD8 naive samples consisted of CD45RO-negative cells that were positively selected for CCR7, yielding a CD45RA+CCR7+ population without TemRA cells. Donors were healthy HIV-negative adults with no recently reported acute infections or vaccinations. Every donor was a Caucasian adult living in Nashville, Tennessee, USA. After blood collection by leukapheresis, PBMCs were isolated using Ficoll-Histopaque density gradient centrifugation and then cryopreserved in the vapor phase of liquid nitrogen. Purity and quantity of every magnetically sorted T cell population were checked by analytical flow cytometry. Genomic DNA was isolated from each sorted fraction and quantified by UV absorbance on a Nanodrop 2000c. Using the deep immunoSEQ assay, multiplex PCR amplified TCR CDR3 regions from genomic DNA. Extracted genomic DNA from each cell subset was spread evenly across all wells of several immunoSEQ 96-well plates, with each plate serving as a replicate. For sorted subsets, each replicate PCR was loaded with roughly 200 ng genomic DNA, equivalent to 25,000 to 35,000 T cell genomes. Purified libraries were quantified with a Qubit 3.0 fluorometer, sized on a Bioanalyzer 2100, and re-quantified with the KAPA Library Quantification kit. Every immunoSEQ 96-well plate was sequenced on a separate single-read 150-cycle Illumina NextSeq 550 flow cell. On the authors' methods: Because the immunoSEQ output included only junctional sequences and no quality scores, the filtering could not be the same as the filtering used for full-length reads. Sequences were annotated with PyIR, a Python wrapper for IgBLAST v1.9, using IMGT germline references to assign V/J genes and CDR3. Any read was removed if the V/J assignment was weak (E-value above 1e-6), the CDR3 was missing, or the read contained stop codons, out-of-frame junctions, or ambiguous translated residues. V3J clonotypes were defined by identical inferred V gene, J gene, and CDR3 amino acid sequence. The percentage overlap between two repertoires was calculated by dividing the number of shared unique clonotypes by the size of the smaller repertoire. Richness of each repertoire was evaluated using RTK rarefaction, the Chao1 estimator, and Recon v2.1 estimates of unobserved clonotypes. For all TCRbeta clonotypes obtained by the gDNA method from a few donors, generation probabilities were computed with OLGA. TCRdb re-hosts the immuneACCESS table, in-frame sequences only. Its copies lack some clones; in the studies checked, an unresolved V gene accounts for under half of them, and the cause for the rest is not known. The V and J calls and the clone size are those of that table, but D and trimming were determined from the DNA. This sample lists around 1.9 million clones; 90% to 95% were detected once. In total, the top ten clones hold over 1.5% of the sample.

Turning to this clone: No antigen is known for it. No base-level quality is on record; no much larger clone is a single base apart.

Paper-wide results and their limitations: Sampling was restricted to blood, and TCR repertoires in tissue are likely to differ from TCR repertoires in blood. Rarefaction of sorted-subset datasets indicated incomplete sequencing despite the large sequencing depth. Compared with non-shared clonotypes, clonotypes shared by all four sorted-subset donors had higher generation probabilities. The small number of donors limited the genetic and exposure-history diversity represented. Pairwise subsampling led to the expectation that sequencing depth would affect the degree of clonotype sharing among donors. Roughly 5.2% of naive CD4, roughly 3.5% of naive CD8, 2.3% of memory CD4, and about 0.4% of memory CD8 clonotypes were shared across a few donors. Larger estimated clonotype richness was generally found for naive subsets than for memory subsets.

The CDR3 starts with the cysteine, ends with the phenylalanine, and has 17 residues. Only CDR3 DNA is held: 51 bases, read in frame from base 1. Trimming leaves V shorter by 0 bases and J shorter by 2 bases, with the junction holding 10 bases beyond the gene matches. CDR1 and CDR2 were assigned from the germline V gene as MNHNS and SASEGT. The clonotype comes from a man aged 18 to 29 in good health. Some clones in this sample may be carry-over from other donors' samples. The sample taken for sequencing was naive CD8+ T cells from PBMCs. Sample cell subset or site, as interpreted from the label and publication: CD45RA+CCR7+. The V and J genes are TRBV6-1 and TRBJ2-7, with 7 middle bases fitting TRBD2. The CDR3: CASSEAAVGGSPYEQYF. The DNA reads TGTGCCAGCAGTGAAGCGGCTGTTGGCGGGAGCCCCTACGAGCAGTACTTC.